Listed below are T cell receptor beta chains from one sample, sequenced in a study of shared clonotypes between healthy human individuals. Sequencing was performed with immunoSEQ multiplex PCR; in TCRdb, only in-frame clones are kept and a portion is missing. The profile shows some 2.1 million clones, 85% to 95% of them singletons. Input material: naive CD4+ T cells sorted from blood. The receptor set was obtained from a young man in good health. Both conserved end residues are part of each CDR3. The D gene is left open where the match is weak. Where a row states a size, it is once, few, many or the class of an expanded clone; other rows omit it.

V gene,clone size,D gene,J gene,CDR3 DNA,CDR3 protein
TRBV7-2,.,.,TRBJ1-2,TGTGCCAGCAGGTCCGGGACCAACTATGGCTACACCTTC,CASRSGTNYGYTF
TRBV6-5,.,.,TRBJ1-1,TGTGCCAGCAGCCCGACCAGCAGGGTTGCTGAAGCTTTCTTT,CASSPTSRVAEAFF
TRBV7-2,.,TRBD1,TRBJ2-7,TGTGCCAGCAGCTCCGATGGGACAGGGACCTACGAGCAGTACTTC,CASSSDGTGTYEQYF
TRBV6-1,.,.,TRBJ1-4,TGCGGGACACTGGAACCGAGGGTAACTAATGAAAAACTGTTTTTT,CGTLEPRVTNEKLFF
TRBV6-6,.,TRBD1,TRBJ1-1,TGTGCCAGCAGTTACACAGGGGGCTTCACTGAAGCTTTCTTT,CASSYTGGFTEAFF
TRBV19,.,.,TRBJ2-2,TGTGCCAGTAGTATTCCGGTGAACACCGGGGAGCTGTTTTTT,CASSIPVNTGELFF
TRBV2,once,.,TRBJ1-2,TGTGCCACTGGAGGTAGTCGATTACCTTATGGCTACACCTTC,CATGGSRLPYGYTF
TRBV18,.,TRBD1,TRBJ1-6,TGTGCCAGCTCGCCCGGGGAGGGGGCGAATTCACCCCTCCACTTT,CASSPGEGANSPLHF
TRBV10-2,.,.,TRBJ2-3,TGCGCCAGCGTATCCGAGGGCCGGTACACAGATACGCAGTATTTT,CASVSEGRYTDTQYF
TRBV18,.,.,TRBJ2-2,TGTGCCAGCTCACCACCGTCTCGGGGGAGGCCCGGGGAGCTGTTTTTT,CASSPPSRGRPGELFF
TRBV5-4,.,.,TRBJ1-1,TGTGCCAGCAGCTTGGTACTACAGGGAAGCACTGAAGCTTTCTTT,CASSLVLQGSTEAFF
TRBV30,.,.,TRBJ2-1,TGTGCCTGGACGAGTAGCTCCTACAATGAGCAGTTCTTC,CAWTSSSYNEQFF
TRBV30,.,.,TRBJ1-2,TGTGCCTGGATGGGACACAACTATGGCTACACCTTC,CAWMGHNYGYTF
TRBV7-9,.,.,TRBJ2-5,TGTGCCAGCAGTGAGGGGGACCGGGAGGCCCAGTACTTC,CASSEGDREAQYF
TRBV7-2,.,.,TRBJ2-5,TGTGCCAGCAGCTTAGCGGGAGTAATTGAGACCCAGTACTTC,CASSLAGVIETQYF
TRBV5-4,.,.,TRBJ2-7,TGTGCCAGCAGCTTGGCCGGGACCAAACGGTACGAGCAGTACTTC,CASSLAGTKRYEQYF
TRBV5-1,.,.,TRBJ1-2,TGCGCCAGCAGCTTGGGGACAGCTAACTATGGCTACACCTTC,CASSLGTANYGYTF
TRBV30,.,.,TRBJ1-5,TGTGCCTGGAGTGGGTCGAACAGGGGCAATCAGCCCCAGCATTTT,CAWSGSNRGNQPQHF
TRBV7-8,.,TRBD1,TRBJ1-2,TGTGCCAGCAGCTTAGGTGGACAGGCGTCGAAGGGAGGCTACACCTTC,CASSLGGQASKGGYTF
TRBV28,.,.,TRBJ1-2,TGTGCCAGCAGTTTAATGCTACAGGGTATGGACTATGGCTACACCTTC,CASSLMLQGMDYGYTF
TRBV5-6,.,.,TRBJ2-5,TGTGCCAGCAGCCCCATAGGGGCAGAGACCCAGTACTTC,CASSPIGAETQYF
TRBV15,.,.,TRBJ2-7,TGTGCCACCAGCAGAGAACAAGGTGTGTCCTACGAGCAGTACTTC,CATSREQGVSYEQYF
TRBV5-1,.,.,TRBJ1-1,TGCGCCAGCAGCCTTACTGCCGGGACTCGCGAAGCTTTCTTT,CASSLTAGTREAFF
TRBV6-1,.,TRBD1,TRBJ2-7,TGTGCCAGCAGTGACACGGACAGGGGGCGACACGAGCAGTACTTC,CASSDTDRGRHEQYF
TRBV30,many,.,TRBJ2-2,TGTGCCTGGACCCCCCTGGCCCGGGAGCTGTTTTTT,CAWTPLARELFF
TRBV28,.,.,TRBJ1-3,TGTGCCAGCAGTTTATACTGGAGCGGCTCTGGAAACACCATATATTTT,CASSLYWSGSGNTIYF
TRBV29-1,.,.,TRBJ2-3,TGCAGCGTTGAAGGGGCCCGAGTAGGGGATACGCAGTATTTT,CSVEGARVGDTQYF
TRBV19,.,.,TRBJ2-3,TGTGCCAGTATCCTCATTTTGGGGGCACTATACACAGATACGCAGTATTTT,CASILILGALYTDTQYF
TRBV6-5,.,.,TRBJ1-1,TGTGCCAGCTCCCAATCCCCTTACACTGAAGCTTTCTTT,CASSQSPYTEAFF
TRBV7-9,.,.,TRBJ1-6,TGTGCCAGTTTCCAGGGGCTCAATTCACCCCTCCACTTT,CASFQGLNSPLHF
TRBV18,.,TRBD2,TRBJ2-7,TGTGCCAGCTCACCCCCGGCGGGAGTCTACGAGCAGTACTTC,CASSPPAGVYEQYF
TRBV4-1,.,.,TRBJ2-3,TGCGCCAGCACCATAGCGGAAACAAGCACAGATACGCAGTATTTT,CASTIAETSTDTQYF
TRBV9,.,.,TRBJ2-7,TGTGCCAGCAGCAGATCGGGACCGGAGGCTTACTACGAGCAGTACTTC,CASSRSGPEAYYEQYF
TRBV6-5,.,.,TRBJ1-4,TGTGCCAGCAGTTACTCGGCAACTAATGAAAAACTGTTTTTT,CASSYSATNEKLFF
TRBV18,.,TRBD1,TRBJ2-3,TGTGCCAGCTCATCCATGACAGGGGCTAGCACAGATACGCAGTATTTT,CASSSMTGASTDTQYF
TRBV5-8,.,.,TRBJ1-3,TGTGCCAGCCGGCCCAGGGTGGGAAACACCATATATTTT,CASRPRVGNTIYF
TRBV4-2,.,.,TRBJ2-1,TGTGCCAGCAGCCAAGAGGCCCCACAATTCTACAATGAGCAGTTCTTC,CASSQEAPQFYNEQFF
TRBV6-5,once,.,TRBJ2-1,TGTGCCAGCAGTTTTTGGGCAGGGGCGGTCAATGAGCAGTTCTTC,CASSFWAGAVNEQFF
TRBV5-4,.,TRBD2,TRBJ2-7,TGTGCCAGCAGCTTGGGGGAGGGATCCTACGAGCAGTACTTC,CASSLGEGSYEQYF
TRBV18,.,.,TRBJ1-1,TGTGCCAGCTCACCCCCACAGGGTCAGAACACTGAAGCTTTCTTT,CASSPPQGQNTEAFF
TRBV19,.,TRBD1,TRBJ1-5,TGTGCCAGTAGTAATACAGGGGGCCGGGATCAGCCCCAGCATTTT,CASSNTGGRDQPQHF